This TCR beta chain was retrieved from a study of T cell clonotyping in hematopoietic cell transplantation. Study results and caveats: No sorting was done, leaving CD4 and CD8 contributions mixed.

Some clones are missing from TCRdb's copy, which holds only in-frame ones; the method was immunoSEQ multiplex PCR. The sample includes 30,000 or so clones, roughly nine tenths of them seen just once. A note on this clone: Its target is unknown.

CDR3 length: 15 residues. The germline V gene has CDR1 SGHAT and CDR2 FQNNGV. V was pared by 4 bases and J by 6 bases, with 12 bases of the junction left unmatched. The receptor was isolated from a female patient aged 50 to 60 who had an allogeneic stem cell transplant from a related donor, so the T cells may come from the graft donor. Some clones in this sample may be carry-over from other donors' samples. This chain links TRBV11-2 with TRBJ2-7; 7 nucleotides line up with TRBD2. Sequenced material: PBMCs, taken 100 days after allogeneic stem cell transplant. Here the CDR3 DNA reads TGTGCCAGCAGCTCCCTGACTAGCCAGGGCGCCGAGCAGTACTTC. It encodes CASSSLTSQGAEQYF.